This TCR beta chain appears in the sequencing data of a study of T cells in Graves' hyperthyroidism and ophthalmopathy. Study observations and caveats: Separating ophthalmopathy from stable hyperthyroidism was achieved by a 13 V-J model.

Amplified TCR beta CDR3 regions came from RNA transcripts. A first-round RT-PCR of the TCR CDR3 used the HTBI primer set. One entry per CDR3 protein results from TCRdb running MiXCR on the multiplex PCR reads. The repertoire holds about 640,000 distinct CDR3 sequences, with less than 25% as singletons. Of note for this clonotype: Its antigen is not identified.

The clonotype was recovered from a man aged 25 to 40 with Graves' ophthalmopathy. The sequenced sample consisted of blood.

CDR3 sequence: CASSQDVVNQPQHF. CDR3 coding DNA: TGCGCCAGCAGCCAAGATGTGGTCAATCAGCCCCAGCATTTT. This chain joins TRBV4-1 and TRBJ1-5; unclear D gene. CDR3 size: 14 residues. From germline, CDR1 is MGHRA and CDR2 YSYEKL. Trimming took off 0 bases at V and 3 bases at J, with 6 bases between the two ends.